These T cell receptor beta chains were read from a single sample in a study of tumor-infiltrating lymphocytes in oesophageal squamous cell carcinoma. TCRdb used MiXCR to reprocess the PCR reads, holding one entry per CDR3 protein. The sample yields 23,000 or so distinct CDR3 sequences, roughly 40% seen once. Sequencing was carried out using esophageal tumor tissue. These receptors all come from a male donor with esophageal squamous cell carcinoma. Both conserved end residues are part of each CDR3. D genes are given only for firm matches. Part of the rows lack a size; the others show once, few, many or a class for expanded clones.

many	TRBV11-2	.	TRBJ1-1	TGTGCCAGCAGCTTATTGGTGGCCACTGAAGCTTTCTTT	CASSLLVATEAFF
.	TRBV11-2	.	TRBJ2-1	TGTGCCAGCAGCTTAGTTCCTAGCGTCTACAATGAGCAGTTCTTC	CASSLVPSVYNEQFF
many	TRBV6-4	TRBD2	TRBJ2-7	TGTGCCAGCAGTGACGGGCGGGAGACTAGCGAGCAGTACTTC	CASSDGRETSEQYF
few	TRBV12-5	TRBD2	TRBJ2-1	TGTGCTAGTGGTTTGGTCCCCGGGGGCGGGAGGGCCCCCAATGAGCAGTTCTTC	CASGLVPGGGRAPNEQFF
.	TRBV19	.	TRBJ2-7	TGTGCCAGTAGTATAGCGGGAGAAATTTCCGAGCAGTACTTC	CASSIAGEISEQYF
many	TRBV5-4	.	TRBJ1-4	TGTGCCAGCAGCTTTCTGGGTGAAAAACTGTTTTTT	CASSFLGEKLFF
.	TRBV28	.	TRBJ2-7	TGTGCCAGCAGTGGGAGCCCGGAATTAGTCTACGAGCAGTACTTC	CASSGSPELVYEQYF
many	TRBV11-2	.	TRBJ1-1	TGTGCCAGCAGGTCAGGGGAGGGTGAAGCTTTCTTT	CASRSGEGEAFF
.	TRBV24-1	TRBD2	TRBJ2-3	TGTGCCACCAGTGAGTTGACCCCCCCTAGCGGCCCTAACACCGGAGAGCTGTATTTT	CATSELTPPSGPNTGELYF
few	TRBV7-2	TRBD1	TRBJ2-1	TGTGCCAGCAGCCCCGGGACAGGGGGCGGAATATCGCAGTTCTTC	CASSPGTGGGISQFF